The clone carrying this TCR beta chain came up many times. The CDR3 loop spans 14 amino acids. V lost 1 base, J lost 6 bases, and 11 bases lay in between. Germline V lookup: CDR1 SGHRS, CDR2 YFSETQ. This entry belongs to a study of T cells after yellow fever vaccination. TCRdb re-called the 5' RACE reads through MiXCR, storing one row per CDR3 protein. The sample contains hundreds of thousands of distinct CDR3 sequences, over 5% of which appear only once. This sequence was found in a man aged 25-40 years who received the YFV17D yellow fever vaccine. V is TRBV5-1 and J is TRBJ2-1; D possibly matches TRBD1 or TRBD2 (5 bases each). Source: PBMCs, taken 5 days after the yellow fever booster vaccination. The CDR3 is CASSLREQVNEQFF. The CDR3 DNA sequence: TGCGCCAGCAGCTTGCGGGAACAGGTCAATGAGCAGTTCTTC.